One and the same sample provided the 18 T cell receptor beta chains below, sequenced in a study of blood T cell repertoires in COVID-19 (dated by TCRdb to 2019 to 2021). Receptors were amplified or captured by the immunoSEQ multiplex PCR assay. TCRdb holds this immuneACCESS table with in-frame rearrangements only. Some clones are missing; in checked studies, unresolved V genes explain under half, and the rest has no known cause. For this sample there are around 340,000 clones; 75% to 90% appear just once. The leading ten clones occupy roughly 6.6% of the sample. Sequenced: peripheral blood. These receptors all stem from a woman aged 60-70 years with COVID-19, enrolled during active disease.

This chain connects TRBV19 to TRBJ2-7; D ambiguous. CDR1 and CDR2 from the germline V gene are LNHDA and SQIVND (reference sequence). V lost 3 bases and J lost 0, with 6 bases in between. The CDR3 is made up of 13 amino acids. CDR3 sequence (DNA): TGTGCCAGTAGTATTGGCTTCTCCTACGAGCAGTACTTC. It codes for CASSIGFSYEQYF.

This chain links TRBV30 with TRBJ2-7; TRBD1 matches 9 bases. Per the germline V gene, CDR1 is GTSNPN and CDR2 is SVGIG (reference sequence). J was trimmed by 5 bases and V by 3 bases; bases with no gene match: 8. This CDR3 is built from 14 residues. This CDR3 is CAWSDGQGINEQYF. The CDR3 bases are TGTGCCTGGAGCGATGGACAGGGGATCAACGAGCAGTACTTC.

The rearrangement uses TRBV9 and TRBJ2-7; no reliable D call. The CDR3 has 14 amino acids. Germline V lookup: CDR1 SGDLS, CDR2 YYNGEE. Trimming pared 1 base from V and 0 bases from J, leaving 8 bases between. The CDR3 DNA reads TGTGCCAGCAGCGTATCAGGCTTCTCCTACGAGCAGTACTTC. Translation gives CASSVSGFSYEQYF. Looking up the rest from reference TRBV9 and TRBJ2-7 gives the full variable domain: DSGVTQTPKHLITATGQRVTLRCSPRSGDLSVYWYQQSLDQGLQFLIQYYNGEERAKGNILERFSAQQFPDLHSELNLSSLELGDSALYFCASSVSGFSYEQYFGPGTRLTVT.

The CDR3 here is CASMLDRGDGYTF. CDR3 bases: TGTGCCAGCATGTTGGACAGGGGGGATGGCTACACCTTC. The chain is built from TRBV6-6 and TRBJ1-2; 10 bases fit TRBD1. CDR1 and CDR2 from the germline V gene are MNHNY and SVGAGI (reference sequence). This CDR3 contains 13 residues. The V and J ends lost 7 bases and 6 bases, in that order; junction bases with no gene match: 5.

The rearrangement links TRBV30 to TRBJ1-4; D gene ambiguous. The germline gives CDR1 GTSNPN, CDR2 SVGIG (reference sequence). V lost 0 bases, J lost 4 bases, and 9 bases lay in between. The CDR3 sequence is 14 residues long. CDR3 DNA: TGTGCCTGGAGTGTCCGCAGATATAATGAAAAACTGTTTTTT. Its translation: CAWSVRRYNEKLFF.

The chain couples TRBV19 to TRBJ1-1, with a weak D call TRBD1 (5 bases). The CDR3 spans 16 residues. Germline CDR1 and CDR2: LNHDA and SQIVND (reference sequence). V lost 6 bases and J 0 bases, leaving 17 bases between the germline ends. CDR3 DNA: TGTGCCAGTAGCGATATCAGGGCAGGTTTGAACACTGAAGCTTTCTTT. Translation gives CASSDIRAGLNTEAFF. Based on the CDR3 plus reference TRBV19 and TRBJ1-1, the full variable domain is DGGITQSPKYLFRKEGQNVTLSCEQNLNHDAMYWYRQDPGQGLRLIYYSQIVNDFQKGDIAEGYSVSREKKESFPLTVTSAQKNPTAFYLCASSDIRAGLNTEAFFGQGTRLTVV.

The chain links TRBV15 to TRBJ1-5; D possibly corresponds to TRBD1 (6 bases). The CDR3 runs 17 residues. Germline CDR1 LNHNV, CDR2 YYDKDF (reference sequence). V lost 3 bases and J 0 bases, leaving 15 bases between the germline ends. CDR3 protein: CATSSEKGHYSNQPQHF. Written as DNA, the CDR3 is TGTGCCACCAGCAGCGAAAAGGGACACTATAGCAATCAGCCCCAGCATTTT.

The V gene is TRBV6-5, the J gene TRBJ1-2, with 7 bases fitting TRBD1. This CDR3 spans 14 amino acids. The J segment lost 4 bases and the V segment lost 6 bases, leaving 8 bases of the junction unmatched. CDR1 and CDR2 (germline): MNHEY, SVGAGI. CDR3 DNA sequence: TGTGCCAGCAGCACCGGACAGGAGACCTATGGCTACACCTTC. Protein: CASSTGQETYGYTF.

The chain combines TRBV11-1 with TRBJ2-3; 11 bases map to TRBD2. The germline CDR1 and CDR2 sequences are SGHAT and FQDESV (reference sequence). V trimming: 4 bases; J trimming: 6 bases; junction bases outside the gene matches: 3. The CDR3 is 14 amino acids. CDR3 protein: CASSSRTSGDTQYF. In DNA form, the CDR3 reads TGTGCCAGCAGCTCCCGGACTAGCGGGGATACGCAGTATTTT.

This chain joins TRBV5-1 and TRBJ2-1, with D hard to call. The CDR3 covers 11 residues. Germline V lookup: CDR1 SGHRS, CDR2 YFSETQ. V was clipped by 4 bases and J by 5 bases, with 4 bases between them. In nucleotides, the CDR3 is TGCGCCAGCAGCGAGAACAATGAGCAGTTCTTC. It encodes CASSENNEQFF. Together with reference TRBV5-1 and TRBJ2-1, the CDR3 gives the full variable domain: KAGVTQTPRYLIKTRGQQVTLSCSPISGHRSVSWYQQTPGQGLQFLFEYFSETQRNKGNFPGRFSGRQFSNSRSEMNVSTLELGDSALYLCASSENNEQFFGPGTRLTVL.

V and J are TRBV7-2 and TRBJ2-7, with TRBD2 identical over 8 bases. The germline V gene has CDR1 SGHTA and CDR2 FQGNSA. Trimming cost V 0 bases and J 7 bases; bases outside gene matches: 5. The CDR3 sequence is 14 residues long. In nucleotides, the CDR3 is TGTGCCAGCAGCTTAGCGGGGGTAGCGGGGGAGCAGTACTTC. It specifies CASSLAGVAGEQYF. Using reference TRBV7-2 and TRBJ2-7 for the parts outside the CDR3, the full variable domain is GAGVSQSPSNKVTEKGKDVELRCDPISGHTALYWYRQSLGQGLEFLIYFQGNSAPDKSGLPSDRFSAERTGGSVSTLTIQRTQQEDSAVYLCASSLAGVAGEQYFGPGTRLTVT.

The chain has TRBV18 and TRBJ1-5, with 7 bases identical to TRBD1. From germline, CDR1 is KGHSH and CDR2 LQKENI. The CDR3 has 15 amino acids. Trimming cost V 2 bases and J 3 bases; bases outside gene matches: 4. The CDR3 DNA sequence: TGTGCCAGCTCACCATATACAGGGGCCAATCAGCCCCAGCATTTT. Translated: CASSPYTGANQPQHF.

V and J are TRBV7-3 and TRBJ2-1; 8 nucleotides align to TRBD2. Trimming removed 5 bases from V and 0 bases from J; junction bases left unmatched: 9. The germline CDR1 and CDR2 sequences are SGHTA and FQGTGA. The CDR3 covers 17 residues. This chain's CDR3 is CASSRGGGGPSYNEQFF. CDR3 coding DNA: TGTGCCAGCAGCCGGGGCGGCGGGGGGCCCTCCTACAATGAGCAGTTCTTC.

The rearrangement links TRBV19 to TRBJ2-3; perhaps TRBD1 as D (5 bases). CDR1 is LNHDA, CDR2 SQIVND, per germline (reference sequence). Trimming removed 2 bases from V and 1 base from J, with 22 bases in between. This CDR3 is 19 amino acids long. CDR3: CASSIKGQGYRLRTDTQYF. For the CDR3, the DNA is TGTGCCAGTAGTATAAAGGGCCAGGGCTATCGCCTTCGCACAGATACGCAGTATTTT.

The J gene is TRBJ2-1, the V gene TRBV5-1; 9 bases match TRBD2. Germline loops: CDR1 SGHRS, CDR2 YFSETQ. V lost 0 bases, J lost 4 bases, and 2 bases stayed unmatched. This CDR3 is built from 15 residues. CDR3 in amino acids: CASSLALAGYNEQFF. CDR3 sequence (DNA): TGCGCCAGCAGCTTGGCCCTAGCGGGGTACAATGAGCAGTTCTTC. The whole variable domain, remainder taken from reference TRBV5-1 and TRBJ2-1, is KAGVTQTPRYLIKTRGQQVTLSCSPISGHRSVSWYQQTPGQGLQFLFEYFSETQRNKGNFPGRFSGRQFSNSRSEMNVSTLELGDSALYLCASSLALAGYNEQFFGPGTRLTVL.

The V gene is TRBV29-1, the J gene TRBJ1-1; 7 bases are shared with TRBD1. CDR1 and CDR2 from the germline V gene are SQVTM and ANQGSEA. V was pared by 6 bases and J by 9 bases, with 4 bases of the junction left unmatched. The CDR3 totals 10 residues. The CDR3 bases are TGCAGCGTGCAACAGGGGAAAGCTTTCTTT. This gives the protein CSVQQGKAFF.

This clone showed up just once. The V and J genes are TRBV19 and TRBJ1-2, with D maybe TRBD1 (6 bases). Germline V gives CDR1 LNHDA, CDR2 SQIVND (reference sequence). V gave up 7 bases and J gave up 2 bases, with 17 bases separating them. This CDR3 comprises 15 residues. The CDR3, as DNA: TGTGCCAGTACCCTAAAGGCGGGGGCGAACTATGGCTACACCTTC. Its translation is CASTLKAGANYGYTF.

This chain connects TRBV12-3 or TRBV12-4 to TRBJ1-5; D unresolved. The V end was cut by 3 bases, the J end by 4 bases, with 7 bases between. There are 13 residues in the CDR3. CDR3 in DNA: TGTGCCAGCAGTTTTTCCGGTAATCAGCCCCAGCATTTT. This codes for CASSFSGNQPQHF.